This T cell receptor beta chain came from a study of blood T cell repertoires in COVID-19. Original processing methods: Reference gene primer amplification gave nucleated cell count estimates. Method: immunoSEQ multiplex PCR; TCRdb's copy keeps in-frame clones and lacks some. The V and J calls and clone size come from that table; D and trimming were worked out from the DNA. The sample carries about 170,000 clones, over 75% recorded once. Sequencing used peripheral blood. The receptor comes from a man aged 55-75 years who had recovered from COVID-19.

The CDR3 DNA follows: TGCGCCAGCAGCTTAGGACAGGGGCAACTCAATACGCAGTATTTT. Translating gives CASSLGQGQLNTQYF. This chain links TRBV5-1 with TRBJ2-3; 9 positions agree with TRBD1. V lost 2 bases to trimming and J lost 7 bases; unmatched junction nucleotides: 8. This CDR3 has 15 amino acids. The germline CDR1 and CDR2 sequences are SGHRS and YFSETQ.